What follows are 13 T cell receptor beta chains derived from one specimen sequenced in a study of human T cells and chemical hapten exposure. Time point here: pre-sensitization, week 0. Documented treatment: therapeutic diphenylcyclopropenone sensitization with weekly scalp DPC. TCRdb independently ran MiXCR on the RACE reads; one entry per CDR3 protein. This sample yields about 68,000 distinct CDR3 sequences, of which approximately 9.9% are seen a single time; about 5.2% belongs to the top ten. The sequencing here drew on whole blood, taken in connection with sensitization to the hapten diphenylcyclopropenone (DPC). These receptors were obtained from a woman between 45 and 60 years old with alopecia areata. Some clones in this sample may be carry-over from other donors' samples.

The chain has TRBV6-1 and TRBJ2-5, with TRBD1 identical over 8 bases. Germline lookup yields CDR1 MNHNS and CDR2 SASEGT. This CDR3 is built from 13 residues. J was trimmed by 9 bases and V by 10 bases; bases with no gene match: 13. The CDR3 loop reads CATVTGAGRPQYF. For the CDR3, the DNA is TGTGCCACCGTGACAGGGGCAGGGCGTCCCCAGTACTTC.

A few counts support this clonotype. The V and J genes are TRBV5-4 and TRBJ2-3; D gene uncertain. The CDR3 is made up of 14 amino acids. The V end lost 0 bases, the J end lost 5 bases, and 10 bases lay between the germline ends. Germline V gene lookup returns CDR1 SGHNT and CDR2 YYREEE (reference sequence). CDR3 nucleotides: TGTGCCAGCAGCTTGGGGGCCCTAGGAGATACGCAGTATTTT. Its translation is CASSLGALGDTQYF.

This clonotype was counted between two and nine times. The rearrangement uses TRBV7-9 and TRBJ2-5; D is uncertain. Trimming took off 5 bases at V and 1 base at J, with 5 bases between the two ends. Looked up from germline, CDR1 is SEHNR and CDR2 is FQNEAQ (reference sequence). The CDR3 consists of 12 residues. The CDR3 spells CASSRLQETQYF. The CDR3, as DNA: TGTGCCAGCAGCCGGCTCCAAGAGACCCAGTACTTC. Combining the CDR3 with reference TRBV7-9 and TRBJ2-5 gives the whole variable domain DTGVSQNPRHKITKRGQNVTFRCDPISEHNRLYWYRQTLGQGPEFLTYFQNEAQLEKSRLLSDRFSAERPKGSFSTLEIQRTEQGDSAMYLCASSRLQETQYFGPGTRLLVL.

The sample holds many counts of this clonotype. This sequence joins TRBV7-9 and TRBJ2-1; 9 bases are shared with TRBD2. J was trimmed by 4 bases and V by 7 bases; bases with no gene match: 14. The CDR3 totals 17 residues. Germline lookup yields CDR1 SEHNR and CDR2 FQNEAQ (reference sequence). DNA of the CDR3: TGTGCCAGCAAATCCCGATTGGGACTAGCACAATACAATGAGCAGTTCTTC. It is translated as CASKSRLGLAQYNEQFF.

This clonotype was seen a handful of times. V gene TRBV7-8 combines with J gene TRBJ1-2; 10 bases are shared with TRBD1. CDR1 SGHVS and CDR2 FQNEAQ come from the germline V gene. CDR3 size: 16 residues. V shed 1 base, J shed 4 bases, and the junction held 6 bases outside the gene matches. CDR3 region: CASSLVRDRGIYGYTF. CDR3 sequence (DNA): TGTGCCAGCAGCTTAGTGAGGGACAGGGGTATCTATGGCTACACCTTC.

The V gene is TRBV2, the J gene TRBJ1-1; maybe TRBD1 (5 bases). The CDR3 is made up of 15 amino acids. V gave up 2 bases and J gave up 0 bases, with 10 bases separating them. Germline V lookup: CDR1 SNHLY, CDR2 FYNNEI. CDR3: CASSEQGALNTEAFF. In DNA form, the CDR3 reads TGTGCCAGCAGTGAACAGGGAGCTCTGAACACTGAAGCTTTCTTT.

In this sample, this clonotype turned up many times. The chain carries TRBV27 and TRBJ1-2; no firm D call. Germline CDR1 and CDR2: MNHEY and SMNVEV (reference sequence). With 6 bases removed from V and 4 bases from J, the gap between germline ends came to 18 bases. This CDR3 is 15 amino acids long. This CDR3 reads CASSRRADTSYGYTF. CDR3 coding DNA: TGTGCCAGCAGCCGCCGCGCCGACACCTCCTATGGCTACACCTTC.

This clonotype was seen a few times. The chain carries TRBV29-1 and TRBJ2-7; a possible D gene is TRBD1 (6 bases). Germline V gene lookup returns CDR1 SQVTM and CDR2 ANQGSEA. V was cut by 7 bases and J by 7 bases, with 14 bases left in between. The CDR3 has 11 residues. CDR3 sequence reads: CSGGDTLEQYF. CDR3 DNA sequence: TGCAGCGGAGGGGACACCCTAGAGCAGTACTTC.

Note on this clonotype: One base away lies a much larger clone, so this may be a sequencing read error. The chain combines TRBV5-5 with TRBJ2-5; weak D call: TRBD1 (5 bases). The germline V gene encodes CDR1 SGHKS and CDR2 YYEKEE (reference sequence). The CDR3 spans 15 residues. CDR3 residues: CVSSLTDWGRETQYF. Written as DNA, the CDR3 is TGTGTCAGCAGCTTGACAGATTGGGGCCGGGAGACCCAGTACTTC.

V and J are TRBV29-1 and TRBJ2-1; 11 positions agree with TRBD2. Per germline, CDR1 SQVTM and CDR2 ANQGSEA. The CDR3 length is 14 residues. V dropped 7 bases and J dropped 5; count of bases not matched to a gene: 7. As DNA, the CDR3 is TGCAGCGCAACCGGGACTAGCGGAAACAATGAGCAGTTCTTC. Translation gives CSATGTSGNNEQFF.

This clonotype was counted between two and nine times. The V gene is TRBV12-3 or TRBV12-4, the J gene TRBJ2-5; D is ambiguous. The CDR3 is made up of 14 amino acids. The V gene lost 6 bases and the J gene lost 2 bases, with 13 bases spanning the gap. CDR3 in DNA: TGTGCCAGCAGCCTGACCCCCTGGCAAGAGACCCAGTACTTC. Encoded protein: CASSLTPWQETQYF.

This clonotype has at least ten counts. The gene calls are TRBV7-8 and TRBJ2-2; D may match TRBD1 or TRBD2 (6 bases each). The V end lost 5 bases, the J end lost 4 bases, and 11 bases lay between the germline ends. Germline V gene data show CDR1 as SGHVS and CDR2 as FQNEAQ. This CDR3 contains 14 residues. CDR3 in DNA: TGTGCCAGCAGCCACACGGGGGCCACCGGGGAGCTGTTTTTT. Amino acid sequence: CASSHTGATGELFF.

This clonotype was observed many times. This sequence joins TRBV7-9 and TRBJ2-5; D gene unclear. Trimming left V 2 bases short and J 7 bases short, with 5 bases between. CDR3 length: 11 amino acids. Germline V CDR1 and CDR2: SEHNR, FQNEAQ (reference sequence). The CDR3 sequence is CASSLRGTQYF. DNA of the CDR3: TGTGCCAGCAGCTTACGTGGGACCCAGTACTTC.